Included here is one TCR beta chain sequence, with context. Antigen: not known. A junction end diverges from the germline sequence, so it may reflect a read error. The data belong to a study of post-analysis software for immune sequencing data. Study details: In terms of disease course, relapsing-remitting, secondary progressive and progressive-relapsing multiple sclerosis were included.

Study-wide results and limits: Compared with controls, patients had more of five or six TRBV segments, including TRBV5-6, TRBV5-1 and TRBV20-1.

This CDR3 region has 13 residues. Germline V gene sequence: CDR1 MGHRA, CDR2 YSYEKL. Unique molecular identifiers were carried by the TCR beta cDNA libraries. MiXCR, applied by TCRdb to the PCR reads, yields one record per CDR3 protein. The table has 450,000 or so distinct CDR3 sequences, under 55% seen once. This chain links TRBV4-1 with TRBJ2-2; D is ambiguous. Sequenced: blood. This receptor was taken from a girl aged 10 to 17 with multiple sclerosis. CDR3 bases: TGCGCCAGCAGCCCAGAGAACGCCGGGGAGCTGTTTTTT. It is translated as CASSPENAGELFF.